This TCR beta chain came from a study of response to subunit inactivated influenza vaccine (dated by TCRdb to the late 2010s). Background on the whole study: To follow how T cells responded to a trivalent subunit inactivated influenza vaccine, the researchers relied on deep quantitative profiling of the T cell receptor repertoire. Points the paper makes about the study in general: It was suggested by the authors that each seasonal influenza vaccination may recruit only a limited number of new T cells.

V loses 0 bases at its end and J loses 5 bases; junction bases beyond the gene matches: 10. The CDR3 covers 17 residues, taking in both the cysteine and the phenylalanine. Only the CDR3 DNA is retained, 51 bases long and in frame from the first base. Per the germline V gene (reference sequence), DFQATT is the CDR1 and SNEGSKA is the CDR2. Comment on this clonotype: There is no known antigen for this receptor. One base away there is no much larger clone; base qualities are not given.

Library creation used RT-PCR. Sequenced using an Illumina HiSeq 2500. TCRdb redid the processing of the public reads, applying fastp at Q25 and MiXCR, and retained in-frame beta chains. A single entry per CDR3 protein holds the most common genes and DNA from its merged rows. For this sample the table gives about half a million distinct CDR3 sequences, of which roughly 27% were detected only once. The ten largest account for approximately 2% of the sample. The TCR sequence derives from a man aged 50 to 60 who received an inactivated influenza vaccine. Donor details come from another sample of the same person, matched by shared clones. The sample here was CD4+ T cells sorted from PBMCs, taken roughly 5 days after vaccination. Recombination joined TRBV20-1 with TRBJ2-3; 11 of the junction bases match TRBD2. The CDR3 has the sequence CSARDSRLAGSRDTQYF. In nucleotides, the sequence is TGCAGTGCTAGAGATTCTAGACTAGCGGGATCCCGAGATACGCAGTATTTT.